A single sample is the source of the 28 T cell receptor beta chains below, sequenced in a study of CXCR3-negative and CXCR3-positive naive CD8 T cells. The authors prepared UMI-labeled TRB cDNA libraries by 5' RACE. Reprocessing the 5' RACE reads, TCRdb reports a single entry for every CDR3 protein and omits DNA. This table holds about 120,000 distinct CDR3 sequences. Sequencing used naive CXCR3- CD8+ T cells from blood. Subset given: CD45RO-CCR7+CD27+CD95- naive CD8+ T cells lacking CXCR3 (TNR3-). These receptors were obtained from a human donor in good health. Some clones in this sample may be carry-over from other donors' samples.

CDR3 loop: CASSLARGASTDTQYF. This chain joins TRBV28 and TRBJ2-3; TCRdb picks TRBD1, but there is no DNA to check that call. Germline V gene sequence: CDR1 MDHEN, CDR2 SYDVKM. This CDR3 has 16 residues. The whole variable domain, filled in from reference TRBV28 and TRBJ2-3, reads DVKVTQSSRYLVKRTGEKVFLECVQDMDHENMFWYRQDPGLGLRLIYFSYDVKMKEKGDIPEGYSVSREKKERFSLILESASTNQTSMYLCASSLARGASTDTQYFGPGTRLTVL.

The chain couples TRBV18 to TRBJ2-7; TCRdb's D gene call, TRBD2, goes unchecked for lack of DNA. This CDR3 is built from 13 residues. Germline V gene lookup returns CDR1 KGHSH and CDR2 LQKENI. The CDR3: CASSPAGSYEQYF. The full variable domain, its missing parts supplied by reference TRBV18 and TRBJ2-7, is NAGVMQNPRHLVRRRGQEARLRCSPMKGHSHVYWYRQLPEEGLKFMVYLQKENIIDESGMPKERFSAEFPKEGPSILRIQQVVRGDSAAYFCASSPAGSYEQYFGPGTRLTVT.

The V gene is TRBV7-3, the J gene TRBJ2-3; TCRdb selects TRBD1, and the lack of DNA leaves this call unchecked. The CDR3 sequence is 15 residues long. In germline, CDR1 is SGHTA, CDR2 FQGTGA. The CDR3 is CASSLMDRGTDTQYF.

V gene TRBV27 combines with J gene TRBJ1-6. This CDR3 spans 14 amino acids. The V gene's germline CDR1 is MNHEY and CDR2 SMNVEV (reference sequence). CDR3 loop: CASSTSSYNSPLHF.

V is TRBV12-3 or TRBV12-4 and J is TRBJ2-3; TCRdb indicates TRBD2, and absent DNA this call remains unverified. There are 16 residues in the CDR3. Here the CDR3 reads CASSVTSGSLGDTQYF.

This sequence joins TRBV29-1 and TRBJ2-7; checking the TCRdb D call of TRBD1 is not possible without DNA. Germline V gene lookup returns CDR1 SQVTM and CDR2 ANQGSEA. The CDR3 totals 13 residues. CDR3 region: CSIHWELTGEQYF.

V usage is TRBV28 and J usage is TRBJ2-1; TCRdb designates TRBD2, a call that cannot be tested without DNA. The CDR3 totals 15 residues. Germline V gene data show CDR1 as MDHEN and CDR2 as SYDVKM. CDR3 sequence: CASSFRGIRSNEQFF.

V and J are TRBV7-9 and TRBJ1-2; TCRdb lists TRBD1, though no DNA is available to test this call. Germline CDR1 SEHNR, CDR2 FQNEAQ (reference sequence). The CDR3 consists of 13 residues. CDR3 sequence reads: CASSLGAGYGYTF. The full variable domain, its missing parts supplied by reference TRBV7-9 and TRBJ1-2, is DTGVSQNPRHKITKRGQNVTFRCDPISEHNRLYWYRQTLGQGPEFLTYFQNEAQLEKSRLLSDRFSAERPKGSFSTLEIQRTEQGDSAMYLCASSLGAGYGYTFGSGTRLTVV.

This chain links TRBV4-1 with TRBJ2-2; with no DNA, the TCRdb D assignment of TRBD2 cannot be verified. Germline V gene data show CDR1 as MGHRA and CDR2 as YSYEKL. CDR3 length: 18 amino acids. The CDR3 sequence is CASSQDLGASGRIGELFF.

The rearrangement joins TRBV7-3 to TRBJ1-2; TCRdb proposes TRBD1, but this gene call is untestable without DNA. CDR1 and CDR2 from the germline V gene are SGHTA and FQGTGA. This CDR3 is 13 amino acids long. CDR3 in amino acids: CATGWGPGYGYTF.

This chain joins TRBV15 and TRBJ2-1. CDR3 length: 16 amino acids. Germline V gene lookup returns CDR1 LNHNV and CDR2 YYDKDF (reference sequence). This CDR3 reads CATSRDNLGKYNEQFF.

The rearrangement links TRBV12-3 or TRBV12-4 to TRBJ1-1. The CDR3 has 13 amino acids. The CDR3 sequence is CASSFTPQSEAFF.

CDR3 residues: CSATTGGKKTQYF. The chain couples TRBV20-1 to TRBJ2-5; with no DNA, the TCRdb D assignment of TRBD1 cannot be verified. There are 13 residues in the CDR3. CDR1 DFQATT and CDR2 SNEGSKA come from the germline V gene (reference sequence).

The V and J genes are TRBV7-9 and TRBJ2-4; the D call of TRBD1 rests on TCRdb alone, since no DNA is present to check it. Germline CDR1 reads SEHNR; CDR2 reads FQNEAQ (reference sequence). This CDR3 has 13 amino acids. The CDR3 sequence is CASSPPGGGHPFF.

The rearrangement links TRBV11-2 to TRBJ2-1; TCRdb's D call, TRBD2, is unchecked because there is no DNA. The CDR3 runs to 17 residues. Germline V gives CDR1 SGHAT, CDR2 FQNNGV. CDR3 region: CASSFQAGGTPYNEQFF. The full variable domain, its missing parts supplied by reference TRBV11-2 and TRBJ2-1, is EAGVAQSPRYKIIEKRQSVAFWCNPISGHATLYWYQQILGQGPKLLIQFQNNGVVDDSQLPKDRFSAERLKGVDSTLKIQPAKLEDSAVYLCASSFQAGGTPYNEQFFGPGTRLTVL.

The chain has TRBV9 and TRBJ1-5; checking the TCRdb D call of TRBD1 is not possible without DNA. The CDR3 runs to 17 residues. Germline CDR1 is SGDLS and CDR2 is YYNGEE. The chain's CDR3 is CASSSGQGWASNQPQHF.

V is TRBV12-3 or TRBV12-4 and J is TRBJ2-7; TCRdb names TRBD2, which stays unverified in the absence of DNA. CDR3 length equals 13 residues. The CDR3 spells CASRGLNSYEQYF.

The chain is built from TRBV25-1 and TRBJ2-1. Germline V lookup: CDR1 MGHDK, CDR2 SYGVNS. CDR3 length: 13 amino acids. CDR3 residues: CASSEFGHNEQFF.

V gene TRBV5-1 combines with J gene TRBJ2-1; no DNA is available, so the TRBD1 call from TCRdb remains unchecked. Germline V gene sequence: CDR1 SGHRS, CDR2 YFSETQ. This CDR3 contains 13 residues. This chain's CDR3 is CASSLFTGGEQFF.

J is TRBJ1-3 and V is TRBV9. The CDR3 consists of 14 residues. CDR1 and CDR2 from the germline V gene are SGDLS and YYNGEE. CDR3 amino acids: CASSSGTAVATIYF.

This chain connects TRBV11-3 to TRBJ2-2; TCRdb gives TRBD2 as the D gene, but with no DNA this cannot be confirmed. The CDR3 contains 18 residues. The germline V gene encodes CDR1 SGHNT and CDR2 YENEEA. Here the CDR3 reads CASSQFGGSSGRGGELFF.

V is TRBV28 and J is TRBJ2-5; lacking DNA, the TRBD1 call made by TCRdb goes unchecked. The V gene's germline CDR1 is MDHEN and CDR2 SYDVKM. The CDR3 loop spans 16 amino acids. CDR3 protein: CASSPNPGQGQETQYF.

The CDR3 reads CAIGEVQGTNTEAFF. The chain carries TRBV10-3 and TRBJ1-1. Germline V CDR1 and CDR2: ENHRY, SYGVKD. The CDR3 has 15 amino acids.

The chain carries TRBV3-1 and TRBJ2-5; checking the TCRdb D call of TRBD1 is not possible without DNA. The germline CDR1 and CDR2 sequences are LGHDT and YNNKEL (reference sequence). The CDR3 consists of 16 residues. The CDR3 protein is CASSQDSRGWEETQYF.

CDR3 residues: CASSPDWFQQYF. The V and J genes are TRBV12-3 or TRBV12-4 and TRBJ2-7. The CDR3 consists of 12 residues.

The rearrangement links TRBV5-1 to TRBJ2-5; TCRdb proposes TRBD1, but this gene call is untestable without DNA. The CDR3 is 15 residues long. CDR1 is SGHRS, CDR2 YFSETQ, per germline. CDR3 amino acids: CASSLAHREVETQYF.

This rearrangement joins TRBV11-2 to TRBJ2-7; the TCRdb D gene call, TRBD2, has no DNA to confirm it. This CDR3 has 19 amino acids. Germline V lookup: CDR1 SGHAT, CDR2 FQNNGV. The CDR3 region is CASSPNNPPGLAASYEQYF.

V gene TRBV7-2 combines with J gene TRBJ2-7; TCRdb designates TRBD2, a call that cannot be tested without DNA. Germline CDR1 reads SGHTA; CDR2 reads FQGNSA. The CDR3 loop spans 14 amino acids. CDR3 region: CASRYGAGAYEQYF.